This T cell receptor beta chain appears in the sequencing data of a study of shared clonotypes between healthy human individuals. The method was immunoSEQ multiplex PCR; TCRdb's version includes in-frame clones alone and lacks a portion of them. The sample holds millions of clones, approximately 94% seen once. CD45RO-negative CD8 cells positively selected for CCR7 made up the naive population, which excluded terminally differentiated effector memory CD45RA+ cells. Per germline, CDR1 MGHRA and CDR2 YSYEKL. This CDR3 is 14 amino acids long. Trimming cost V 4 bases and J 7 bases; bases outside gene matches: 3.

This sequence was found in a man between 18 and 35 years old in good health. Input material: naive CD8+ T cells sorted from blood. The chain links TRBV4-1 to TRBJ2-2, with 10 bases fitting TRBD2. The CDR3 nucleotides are TGCGCCAGCAGCCTACTAGCGGGAAGCGGGGAGCTGTTTTTT. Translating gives CASSLLAGSGELFF.